These 25 T cell receptor beta chains share one sample of origin, sequenced in a study of control samples from healthy donors and cancer patients. Repertoires were generated with immunoSEQ multiplex PCR, while TCRdb's copy carries only in-frame clones and drops some. The sample holds approximately 79,000 clones; approximately 89% are singletons and the top ten take approximately 7.2%. The sequenced sample was blood. The source is a man aged 50 or older in good health.

Only one count was recorded for this clone. The chain couples TRBV7-2 to TRBJ1-2; D gene unclear. In germline, CDR1 is SGHTA, CDR2 FQGNSA. The V gene lost 5 bases and the J gene lost 5 bases, with 21 bases spanning the gap. The CDR3 runs to 16 residues. The CDR3 DNA sequence: TGTGCCAGCAGCCCCGGTACCCTGGCCGTCGCGTATGGCTACACCTTC. Translating it yields CASSPGTLAVAYGYTF. The variable domain in full, with the rest retrieved from reference TRBV7-2 and TRBJ1-2, is GAGVSQSPSNKVTEKGKDVELRCDPISGHTALYWYRQSLGQGLEFLIYFQGNSAPDKSGLPSDRFSAERTGGSVSTLTIQRTQQEDSAVYLCASSPGTLAVAYGYTFGSGTRLTVV.

The chain links TRBV15 to TRBJ2-7; TRBD1 matches at 8 bases. Germline V gene sequence: CDR1 LNHNV, CDR2 YYDKDF (reference sequence). V gave up 5 bases and J gave up 0 bases; unmatched junction bases: 6. The CDR3 spans 15 residues. CDR3 region: CATSGGQGLSYEQYF. The CDR3 DNA sequence: TGTGCCACCAGCGGTGGACAGGGACTCTCCTACGAGCAGTACTTC.

The chain carries TRBV10-1 and TRBJ1-2, with 7 nucleotides matching TRBD1. J was trimmed by 4 bases and V by 1 base; bases with no gene match: 6. The CDR3 has 15 residues. Germline V gives CDR1 WNHNN, CDR2 SYGVQD (reference sequence). CDR3 sequence reads: CASSEWQGVSYGYTF. As DNA, the CDR3 is TGCGCCAGCAGTGAGTGGCAGGGGGTGAGCTATGGCTACACCTTC.

This sequence joins TRBV18 and TRBJ2-2; a weak D match, TRBD2 (5 bases). Germline V lookup: CDR1 KGHSH, CDR2 LQKENI. Trimming took off 4 bases at V and 0 bases at J, with 6 bases between the two ends. The CDR3 covers 14 residues. Written as DNA, the CDR3 is TGTGCCAGCTCACGCGGGCCGAACACCGGGGAGCTGTTTTTT. It translates to CASSRGPNTGELFF.

V gene TRBV9 combines with J gene TRBJ1-6; 8 bases fit TRBD1. The V gene's germline CDR1 is SGDLS and CDR2 YYNGEE. Trimming took 2 bases from V and 3 from J; bases not matched to a gene: 13. The CDR3 has 19 residues. The CDR3 protein is CASSVDPQGTGYYNSPLHF. In DNA form, the CDR3 reads TGTGCCAGCAGCGTGGATCCTCAGGGGACAGGCTACTATAATTCACCCCTCCACTTT. Looking up the rest from reference TRBV9 and TRBJ1-6 gives the full variable domain: DSGVTQTPKHLITATGQRVTLRCSPRSGDLSVYWYQQSLDQGLQFLIQYYNGEERAKGNILERFSAQQFPDLHSELNLSSLELGDSALYFCASSVDPQGTGYYNSPLHFGNGTRLTVT.

The rearrangement uses TRBV7-6 and TRBJ2-3; 10 nucleotides line up with TRBD2. The CDR3 sequence is 18 residues long. Germline trimming cut 5 bases from V and 1 base from J; bases unmatched to any gene: 12. Germline assignment: CDR1 SGHVS and CDR2 FNYEAQ. For the CDR3, the DNA is TGTGCCAGCAGCCAAACCCCTAGCGGGGGAATCGGCACAGATACGCAGTATTTT. It translates to CASSQTPSGGIGTDTQYF.

The rearrangement links TRBV2 to TRBJ2-7, with 10 bases matching TRBD2. The length of the CDR3 is 15 residues. J gave up 1 base and V 4 bases, and 4 bases lay outside the gene matches. Germline-derived CDR1 and CDR2 are SNHLY and FYNNEI. The CDR3 reads CASSGGLAESYEQYF. CDR3 sequence (DNA): TGTGCCAGCAGTGGAGGACTAGCGGAATCCTACGAGCAGTACTTC.

The chain is built from TRBV10-3 and TRBJ1-1; 9 bases are shared with TRBD1. Trimming at V came to 7 bases and at J to 4 bases, leaving 13 bases not matched to a gene. The CDR3 totals 16 residues. CDR1 and CDR2 from the germline V gene are ENHRY and SYGVKD. The CDR3 spells CAITRGPQGAPTEAFF. CDR3 bases: TGTGCCATCACCCGGGGTCCACAGGGGGCGCCCACTGAAGCTTTCTTT.

The V call is TRBV11-2, the J call TRBJ2-5, with 7 bases lining up with TRBD2. The CDR3 is made up of 17 amino acids. CDR1 and CDR2 (germline): SGHAT, FQNNGV. V gave up 3 bases and J gave up 4 bases; unmatched junction bases: 14. CDR3 in DNA: TGTGCCAGCAGCTTGGAAGATGGCGGACTAGTGCGAGAGACCCAGTACTTC. Protein product: CASSLEDGGLVRETQYF.

The CDR3 coding sequence is TGTGCCAGCAGCTGGGGGGATCAGCCCCAGCATTTT. Its translation is CASSWGDQPQHF. V usage is TRBV11-2 and J usage is TRBJ1-5; maybe TRBD1 (5 bases). The length of the CDR3 is 12 residues. V lost 4 bases and J lost 5, with 6 bases in between. Looked up from germline, CDR1 is SGHAT and CDR2 is FQNNGV.

The chain couples TRBV19 to TRBJ2-7, with D possibly being TRBD1 or TRBD2 (5 bases each). V was pared by 5 bases and J by 5 bases, with 25 bases between. There are 17 residues in the CDR3. Germline loops: CDR1 LNHDA, CDR2 SQIVND (reference sequence). The chain's CDR3 is CASSPSTPGTDGHEQYF. CDR3 coding DNA: TGTGCCAGTAGTCCCTCGACCCCCGGGACCGACGGTCACGAGCAGTACTTC.

With respect to this clone: The junction differs from germline at one of its ends, possibly a read error. CDR3 coding DNA: TGTGCCAGTCGTATCCTTAGCGGGAAGCAGTTCTTC. It translates to CASRILSGKQFF. This rearrangement joins TRBV19 to TRBJ2-1; 8 bases are shared with TRBD2. From germline, CDR1 is LNHDA and CDR2 SQIVND (reference sequence). The CDR3 contains 12 residues.

The rearrangement joins TRBV9 to TRBJ2-7; D may correspond to TRBD1 or TRBD2 (5 bases each). Deletions cut 4 bases from V and 3 bases from J, with 23 bases between. The CDR3 covers 17 residues. Germline values: CDR1 SGDLS, CDR2 YYNGEE. CDR3: CASSSDGSGGRSYEQYF. The CDR3 DNA reads as TGTGCCAGCAGCTCCGATGGGAGTGGGGGACGCAGCTACGAGCAGTACTTC.

The V and J genes are TRBV29-1 and TRBJ1-1; 8 bases are a match to TRBD1. The germline CDR1 and CDR2 sequences are SQVTM and ANQGSEA. This CDR3 spans 12 amino acids. Losses at the gene ends were 7 bases for V and 4 bases for J; bases not matched to a gene: 5. The CDR3 DNA reads as TGCAGCGGGGGACAGGAAGGCACTGAAGCTTTCTTT. It yields the protein CSGGQEGTEAFF.

CDR3: CASSLTWGIGYGYTF. The CDR3 coding sequence is TGTGCCAGCAGTTTAACTTGGGGGATTGGGTATGGCTACACCTTC. The chain links TRBV27 to TRBJ1-2; perhaps TRBD1 as D (5 bases). Germline loops: CDR1 MNHEY, CDR2 SMNVEV (reference sequence). V lost 2 bases to trimming and J lost 5 bases, with 15 bases between them. CDR3 length: 15 residues.

CDR3 coding DNA: TGTGCCACCAGCAGAGACAACCTGGACGCAGAGACCCAGTACTTC. Translation gives CATSRDNLDAETQYF. V gene TRBV15 combines with J gene TRBJ2-5; no reliable D call. CDR1 LNHNV and CDR2 YYDKDF come from the germline V gene (reference sequence). This CDR3 is built from 15 residues. The germline V and J ends were trimmed by 0 bases and 4 bases, with 12 bases remaining between them.

This chain connects TRBV15 to TRBJ2-4; no firm D call. CDR3 size: 15 residues. Looked up from germline, CDR1 is LNHNV and CDR2 is YYDKDF (reference sequence). V was pared by 0 bases and J by 2 bases, with 8 bases between. The CDR3 bases are TGTGCCACCAGCAGAGATATGGGGTCCAAAAACATTCAGTACTTC. Translating it yields CATSRDMGSKNIQYF.

This clone was counted a few times. The gene calls are TRBV6-5 and TRBJ1-6; D gene ambiguous. Between the trimmed V and J ends, which lost 2 bases and 7 bases, there was a span of 15 bases. Germline V CDR1 and CDR2: MNHEY, SVGAGI. This CDR3 comprises 16 residues. The CDR3 protein is CASSYGKGLPNSPLHF. The CDR3 DNA is TGTGCCAGCAGTTACGGAAAGGGCCTCCCGAATTCACCCCTCCACTTT.

The genes are TRBV11-2 and TRBJ2-3; tentatively, D is TRBD1 (6 bases). CDR3 length: 13 residues. V lost 1 base, J lost 10 bases, and 12 bases lay in between. Per the germline V gene, CDR1 is SGHAT and CDR2 is FQNNGV. The CDR3 protein is CASSLATGSAQYF. CDR3 nucleotide sequence: TGTGCCAGCAGCTTAGCCACAGGGAGCGCGCAGTATTTT.

V gene TRBV14 combines with J gene TRBJ2-7, with a weak D call TRBD1 (6 bases). Trimming shortened V by 2 bases and J by 7 bases, and 12 bases separated the two germline ends. The CDR3 is made up of 13 amino acids. Germline lookup yields CDR1 SGHDN and CDR2 FVKESK. The CDR3 DNA follows: TGTGCCAGCAGCCAATGGACAGACGATGAGCAGTACTTC. Translating gives CASSQWTDDEQYF.

The chain is built from TRBV5-1 and TRBJ1-2; perhaps TRBD1 as D (6 bases). The germline gives CDR1 SGHRS, CDR2 YFSETQ. V was cut by 0 bases and J by 4 bases, with 13 bases left in between. This CDR3 region has 15 residues. CDR3 loop: CASSLEGGHGYGYTF. CDR3 sequence (DNA): TGCGCCAGCAGCTTGGAGGGGGGGCATGGCTATGGCTACACCTTC. Supplemented by reference TRBV5-1 and TRBJ1-2, the full variable domain reads KAGVTQTPRYLIKTRGQQVTLSCSPISGHRSVSWYQQTPGQGLQFLFEYFSETQRNKGNFPGRFSGRQFSNSRSEMNVSTLELGDSALYLCASSLEGGHGYGYTFGSGTRLTVV.

This clone was found once. V is TRBV6-2 or TRBV6-3 and J is TRBJ1-1, with TRBD1 matching over 7 bases. CDR1 MNHEY and CDR2 SVGEGT come from the germline V gene. The CDR3 contains 12 residues. J gave up 11 bases and V 2 bases, and 5 bases lay outside the gene matches. The CDR3 sequence is CASSYGGQSAFF. For the CDR3, the DNA is TGTGCCAGCAGTTACGGGGGACAGTCGGCTTTCTTT.

The chain has TRBV12-5 and TRBJ2-2, with 7 bases lining up with TRBD2. Germline values: CDR1 LGHNT, CDR2 FRNRAP. This CDR3 is 15 amino acids long. The J segment lost 6 bases and the V segment lost 0 bases, leaving 4 bases of the junction unmatched. CDR3 coding DNA: TGTGCTAGTGGTTTGGTAATTGGGAGGGCCGGGGAGCTGTTTTTT. Its translation: CASGLVIGRAGELFF.

The CDR3 DNA is TGTGCCACCGGGGATCAGCCCCAGCATTTT. It yields the protein CATGDQPQHF. The genes are TRBV10-3 and TRBJ1-5, with D uncertain. V was cut by 10 bases and J by 5 bases, with 6 bases left in between. CDR1 is ENHRY and CDR2 is SYGVKD in the germline V gene. CDR3 length: 10 amino acids.

The chain recombines TRBV19 with TRBJ2-1; weak D call: TRBD1 (6 bases). Germline CDR1 reads LNHDA; CDR2 reads SQIVND (reference sequence). V gave up 2 bases and J gave up 3 bases, with 14 bases separating them. The CDR3 runs to 16 residues. Here the CDR3 reads CASSISGRGYYNEQFF. CDR3 bases: TGTGCCAGTAGTATAAGTGGCAGGGGTTACTACAATGAGCAGTTCTTC.